This is a list of T cell receptor beta chains from one sample in a study of cytomegalovirus exposure and HLA in healthy donors. Assay: immunoSEQ multiplex PCR; the TCRdb copy retains only in-frame clones and omits some. Of more than 95,000 clones in the sample, about 86% are singletons; the top ten hold 3.9%. Input material: PBMCs. The receptors stem from a woman aged 25 to 39 in good health and CMV-seronegative. CDR3s include the opening cysteine and the closing phenylalanine or tryptophan. D genes are given only for firm matches. The listing skips clone size in some rows; elsewhere it reads once, few, many or a size class.

j_call,v_call,d_call,clone_size,cdr3_nt,cdr3_aa
TRBJ2-7,TRBV7-8,NA,once,TGTGCCAGCAGCTTATCGTCGGTCTTATCGGTACAGGACGAGCAGTACTTC,CASSLSSVLSVQDEQYF
TRBJ2-3,TRBV2,TRBD1,once,TGTGCCAGCAGTGAGACAGGGGGTAGAACAGATACGCAGTATTTT,CASSETGGRTDTQYF
TRBJ2-7,TRBV4-3,TRBD2,NA,TGCGCCAGCAGCCCGACGGGACTAGCGGCCTCCTACGAGCAGTACTTC,CASSPTGLAASYEQYF
TRBJ2-3,TRBV4-3,NA,NA,TGCGCCAGCAGCCTCTGGGGAGGCACAGATACGCAGTATTTT,CASSLWGGTDTQYF
TRBJ2-2,TRBV27,TRBD2,NA,TGTGCCAGCAGTCCCCGAGCGGGAGCGATCGGGGAGCTGTTTTTT,CASSPRAGAIGELFF
TRBJ2-2,TRBV27,TRBD2,NA,TGTGCCAGCAGTTTGGCGGGAGTAGGCACCGGGGAGCTGTTTTTT,CASSLAGVGTGELFF
TRBJ2-3,TRBV27,TRBD2,NA,TGTGCCAGCAGTTTGAGATGGCGGGAGGTACCGGTCTTGCGCACAGATACGCAGTATTTT,CASSLRWREVPVLRTDTQYF
TRBJ2-1,TRBV10-3,TRBD2,NA,TGTGCCATCAGTCCAAGCGGGGGGGCCCTCAATGAGCAGTTCTTC,CAISPSGGALNEQFF
TRBJ2-7,TRBV27,TRBD2,few,TGTGCCAGCCATCTACGCCGTTTGTTAATTGCGGGAGCGCTCGAGCAGTACTTC,CASHLRRLLIAGALEQYF
TRBJ2-7,TRBV6-4,TRBD2,NA,TGTGCCAGCAGTCCGGGACTAGGTCTCGAGCAGTACTTC,CASSPGLGLEQYF
TRBJ2-3,TRBV19,NA,NA,TGTGCCAGTAGTCTCACAGATACGCAGTATTTT,CASSLTDTQYF
TRBJ2-5,TRBV7-6,NA,few,TGTGCCAGCAGCTCTAGCATGAGGGAGACCCAGTACTTC,CASSSSMRETQYF
TRBJ1-1,TRBV6-5,NA,NA,TGTGCCAGCAGTTACTCGCTAGGAACTGAAGCTTTCTTT,CASSYSLGTEAFF
TRBJ2-7,TRBV11-1,NA,NA,TGTGCCAGCAGCTCACCGGAAGCAGGGGCGTTCTCCTACGAGCAGTACTTC,CASSSPEAGAFSYEQYF
TRBJ2-5,TRBV19,NA,NA,TGTGCCACCTCATGGCAGGGTTTGGAGACCCAGTACTTC,CATSWQGLETQYF
TRBJ2-1,TRBV19,TRBD2,NA,TGTGCCAGTAGTATGGGACTAGCGGGAGGGATCTACAATGAGCAGTTCTTC,CASSMGLAGGIYNEQFF
TRBJ2-3,TRBV27,NA,NA,TGTGCCAGCAGTTCCCGACGGACAGACAACACAGATACGCAGTATTTT,CASSSRRTDNTDTQYF
TRBJ2-7,TRBV9,NA,NA,TGTGCCAGCAGCGTAGGGTCCAGGGGCGGATACGAGCAGTACTTC,CASSVGSRGGYEQYF
TRBJ2-3,TRBV5-6,TRBD1,NA,TGTGCCAGCAGCTTGAGGACAGGGAGCACAGATACGCAGTATTTT,CASSLRTGSTDTQYF
TRBJ1-2,TRBV28,NA,NA,TGTGCCAGCAGTCGCCGGGGGGGCTACACCTTC,CASSRRGGYTF
TRBJ2-6,TRBV19,NA,few,TGTGCCAGTAGTATTGCGGGATCTGGAATGTCTGGGGCCAACGTCCTGACTTTC,CASSIAGSGMSGANVLTF
TRBJ1-3,TRBV5-4,NA,NA,TGTGCCAGCAGCTTGGGCGCAGGATCTGGAAACACCATATATTTT,CASSLGAGSGNTIYF
TRBJ2-7,TRBV4-1,TRBD2,NA,TGCGCCAGCAGCCAAGCTCAGGGAGGGTACGAGCAGTACTTC,CASSQAQGGYEQYF
TRBJ2-3,TRBV6-1,TRBD2,NA,TGTGCCAGCAGTGGTCGACTAGCGGGGGACACAGATACGCAGTATTTT,CASSGRLAGDTDTQYF
TRBJ1-5,TRBV19,NA,NA,TGTGCCAGTAGTATAGAACAGTACAATCAGCCCCAGCATTTT,CASSIEQYNQPQHF
TRBJ2-7,TRBV18,TRBD1,NA,TGTGCCAGCTCTCCGGCACAGGGGGCGGCCTACGAGCAGTACTTC,CASSPAQGAAYEQYF
TRBJ2-1,TRBV7-7,NA,NA,TGTGCCAGCAGCTTAGCGCTAAGGCCCCCTGGGGAGGCCCGCTCCTACAATGAGCAGTTCTTC,CASSLALRPPGEARSYNEQFF
TRBJ2-2,TRBV19,TRBD2,once,TGTGCCAGTAGTAAAGGCCCCGGGGGGGCGCGGATCACCGGGGAGCTGTTTTTT,CASSKGPGGARITGELFF
TRBJ1-4,TRBV15,NA,once,TGTGCCACCAGCAGAGCGGTTGAAAAACTGTTTTTT,CATSRAVEKLFF
TRBJ2-1,TRBV7-3,NA,NA,TGTGCCAGCAGCCCAGGTTACAATGAGCAGTTCTTC,CASSPGYNEQFF
TRBJ2-3,TRBV4-2,NA,NA,TGTGCCAGCAGCCAAACCCCGGACTCAGCGGATACGCAGTATTTT,CASSQTPDSADTQYF
TRBJ2-3,TRBV30,TRBD2,NA,TGTGCCTGGGGACCAGGGACTAGCGGGATTGCCCCGACAGATACGCAGTATTTT,CAWGPGTSGIAPTDTQYF
TRBJ2-3,TRBV25-1,NA,NA,TGTGCCAGCAGCCTCGGACAGACCACAGATACGCAGTATTTT,CASSLGQTTDTQYF
TRBJ1-6,TRBV7-9,NA,NA,TGTGCCAGCAGCTTCCTGGGTGGGGAGAGTTCACCCCTCCACTTT,CASSFLGGESSPLHF
TRBJ2-7,TRBV19,NA,NA,TGTGCCAGTAGTATAGGGGGACAAGCCGAGCAGTACTTC,CASSIGGQAEQYF
TRBJ1-2,TRBV28,TRBD1,NA,TGTGCCAGCAGTTATATGGGACAGGGGGCAAAAACCAATGGCTACACCTTC,CASSYMGQGAKTNGYTF
TRBJ2-7,TRBV7-9,NA,NA,TGTGCCAGCAGCTTTCGGGTAGCGGATTCTTCCTACGAGCAGTACTTC,CASSFRVADSSYEQYF
TRBJ2-1,TRBV9,TRBD2,NA,TGTGCCAGCAGCCCGACCGGGCGGGAGGTCGCCTACAATGAGCAGTTCTTC,CASSPTGREVAYNEQFF
TRBJ2-1,TRBV4-3,NA,NA,TGCGCCAGCAGCCAAGATCCAGGGGCAGGGTCCTACAATGAGCAGTTCTTC,CASSQDPGAGSYNEQFF
TRBJ2-7,TRBV7-7,TRBD1,NA,TGTGCCAGCAGCTTAGACAGGGGGCACGAGCAGTACTTC,CASSLDRGHEQYF
TRBJ2-1,TRBV5-1,NA,NA,TGCGCCAGCAGCCCTGGGGTTGGCGGGAACTACAATGAGCAGTTCTTC,CASSPGVGGNYNEQFF